This T cell receptor beta chain was observed in a study of shared clonotypes between healthy human individuals. Study results and limitations: About 5% of naive CD4 clonotypes were common to four donors. Relative to clonotypes present in all four donors, those not shared had lower generation probabilities.

Several immunoSEQ plates held equal portions of the genomic DNA taken from each subset. Clones were read by immunoSEQ multiplex PCR, and TCRdb kept only the in-frame ones, dropping some. The table has 2 million to 2.5 million clones, less than 95% seen once. Trimming removed 5 bases from V and 0 bases from J, with 11 bases in between. The CDR3 is 14 residues long. CDR1 SGHTA and CDR2 FQGTGA come from the germline V gene. In regard to this clone: Antigen specificity is unknown.

Naivety among CD8 cells was defined by CD45RO negativity and positive CCR7 selection, thereby excluding terminally differentiated effector memory CD45RA+ cells. The sample comprised naive CD8+ T cells sorted from blood. The chain links TRBV7-3 to TRBJ2-7; perhaps TRBD2 as D (5 bases). The sequence derives from a man between 18 and 35 years old in good health. Written as DNA, the CDR3 is TGTGCCAGCAGCCAAACTGGGAGCTCCTACGAGCAGTACTTC. This gives the protein CASSQTGSSYEQYF.